Described below is a single T cell receptor (beta chain) sequence and its context. As processed by the authors: Nucleated cell number was recorded as an estimate derived from reference gene primer amplification. Profiled with immunoSEQ multiplex PCR; TCRdb holds only in-frame clones, not every one. That table supplies the V and J calls and clone size; D and trimming were determined from the DNA. The sample gives 85,000 to 100,000 clones, around 84% of which show up once; roughly 17% is in the top ten. CDR3 length: 11 residues. V lost 3 bases to trimming and J lost 5 bases, with 3 bases between them. The data were taken from a study of blood T cell repertoires in COVID-19. The overall study: Samples came from the United States, Italy and Spain, spanning acute and convalescent COVID-19.

The chain links TRBV12-3 or TRBV12-4 to TRBJ2-3; D unclear. The receptor was derived from a woman aged 55-70 years with acute or convalescent COVID-19. Material: peripheral blood. CDR3 in DNA: TGTGCCAGCAGTTTGAGAGATACGCAGTATTTT. Residues: CASSLRDTQYF.